Listed here is a single T cell receptor (beta chain). Its target is unknown. This sample was included in a study of cytomegalovirus exposure and HLA in healthy donors. Study observations and caveats: In a later analysis, an Asian-associated ancestry cluster reportedly showed fewer N-insertions than the approximately 610-donor mean. Reportedly, HLA-A and HLA-B alleles of most subjects were accurately predicted from TCR beta.

This CDR3 is 15 amino acids long. J was trimmed by 10 bases and V by 6 bases; bases with no gene match: 13. Germline-derived CDR1 and CDR2 are SGHTA and FQGNSA. The study ran its PCR with 60 Vbeta and 13 Jbeta primers. Only in-frame clones appear in the TCRdb table, and some are missing; sequencing was by immunoSEQ multiplex PCR. In the table there are around 40,000 clones, 75% to 90% of which are singletons. While unrecorded immune exposures were likely, the donors were nominally healthy when sampled. J is TRBJ2-1 and V is TRBV7-2; 9 bases are shared with TRBD2. Sequencing was done on a sample of PBMCs. The origin of this receptor is a woman between 40 and 50 years old in good health and CMV-seropositive. CDR3 sequence reads: CASSHDSGRGGEQFF. DNA of the CDR3: TGTGCCAGCAGTCATGACTCGGGGCGGGGGGGGGAGCAGTTCTTC.